The rows below give T cell receptor beta chains drawn from one sample of a study of a mutant IDH1 vaccine in newly diagnosed glioma. Some clones are missing from TCRdb's copy, which holds only in-frame ones; the method was immunoSEQ multiplex PCR. Here the sample spans around 92,000 clones, roughly four fifths being singletons. Here the sequenced sample was PBMCs, taken from a glioma patient treated with radiotherapy, temozolomide or both. These receptors were obtained from a woman aged 50 to 60 with glioma. Each CDR3 is given with its conserved first and last residue. D genes are given only for firm matches. A clone size is listed for some rows: how often the clone was seen (once, few, many), or a class if it is expanded.

>TRBJ2-7|TRBV7-6|.|TRBD2
CASSPMGGTDEQYF
TGTGCCAGCAGCCCTATGGGAGGGACGGACGAGCAGTACTTC
>TRBJ1-4|TRBV5-1|few|.
CASSGGRTLNEKLFF
TGCGCCAGCAGCGGAGGCAGGACGTTGAATGAAAAACTGTTTTTT
>TRBJ1-1|TRBV9|.|.
CASSVGKNSNTEAFF
TGTGCCAGCAGCGTAGGGAAAAATTCGAACACTGAAGCTTTCTTT
>TRBJ1-2|TRBV13|.|.
CASSRINYGYTF
TGTGCCAGCAGCCGAATAAACTATGGCTACACCTTC
>TRBJ2-7|TRBV21-1|.|.
CASSSCREPYEQYF
TGTGCCAGCAGCAGCTGCAGGGAACCCTACGAGCAGTACTTC
>TRBJ2-7|TRBV28|.|.
CASSLTNGPYEQYF
TGTGCCAGCAGTTTAACGAACGGACCCTACGAGCAGTACTTC
>TRBJ2-4|TRBV4-1|.|.
CASSQDRVGGQYF
TGCGCCAGCAGCCAAGATCGGGTGGGGGGTCAGTACTTC
>TRBJ2-7|TRBV7-2|.|.
CASSLAWGDYEQYF
TGTGCCAGCAGCTTAGCGTGGGGTGATTACGAGCAGTACTTC
>TRBJ1-1|TRBV9|.|TRBD1
CASSVGDRDFNTEAFF
TGTGCCAGCAGCGTTGGGGACAGGGATTTTAACACTGAAGCTTTCTTT
>TRBJ1-1|TRBV9|.|.
CASSVDAQGAEAFF
TGTGCCAGCAGCGTAGATGCCCAGGGCGCTGAAGCTTTCTTT
>TRBJ1-4|TRBV28|.|.
CASSPPRGSIEKLFF
TGTGCCAGCAGCCCCCCCCGGGGGTCCATTGAAAAACTGTTTTTT
>TRBJ1-2|TRBV15|once|.
CATSRDLREANYGYTF
TGTGCCACCAGCAGAGATCTAAGGGAGGCAAACTATGGCTACACCTTC
>TRBJ1-2|TRBV5-1|.|.
CASSLDLSGSGYTF
TGCGCCAGCAGCTTGGATTTGAGTGGGAGTGGCTACACCTTC
>TRBJ2-7|TRBV4-2|.|TRBD2
CASSQDVRTSGGYSYEQYF
TGTGCCAGCAGCCAAGATGTCCGGACTAGCGGGGGTTATTCCTACGAGCAGTACTTC
>TRBJ1-5|TRBV7-2|.|TRBD1
CASSFTGGILGQPQHF
TGTGCCAGCAGTTTTACAGGGGGTATACTGGGTCAGCCCCAGCATTTT
>TRBJ1-6|TRBV7-8|.|TRBD1
CASSPPTGGNSPLHF
TGTGCCAGCAGCCCGCCGACAGGGGGTAATTCACCCCTCCACTTT
>TRBJ2-5|TRBV5-1|.|TRBD2
CASSFSSGEETQYF
TGCGCCAGCAGCTTCTCTAGCGGGGAAGAGACCCAGTACTTC
>TRBJ1-1|TRBV11-3|.|.
CASSPTGNTEAFF
TGTGCCAGCAGCCCCACAGGGAACACTGAAGCTTTCTTT
>TRBJ1-4|TRBV18|.|TRBD1
CASSPRGQGAEKLFF
TGTGCCAGCTCACCACGGGGACAGGGGGCTGAAAAACTGTTTTTT
>TRBJ1-5|TRBV28|.|TRBD1
CASSTRGTGGRQPQHF
TGTGCCAGCAGTACACGCGGGACAGGGGGCAGGCAGCCCCAGCATTTT
>TRBJ1-2|TRBV30|.|.
CAWRQNPGARVYGYTF
TGTGCCTGGAGACAGAACCCGGGGGCGCGTGTCTATGGCTACACCTTC
>TRBJ1-1|TRBV30|.|.
CAWSLKGGHTEAFF
TGTGCCTGGAGTCTCAAGGGGGGTCACACTGAAGCTTTCTTT
>TRBJ1-1|TRBV14|.|.
CASSRHTNTEAFF
TGTGCCAGCAGCCGACATACGAACACTGAAGCTTTCTTT
>TRBJ2-2|TRBV9|.|TRBD1
CASSVTGGSSSGELFF
TGTGCCAGCAGCGTCACAGGGGGCTCGTCGTCCGGGGAGCTGTTTTTT
>TRBJ1-6|TRBV5-4|few|.
CASSVEDSPLHF
TGTGCCAGCAGCGTTGAGGACTCACCCCTCCACTTT
>TRBJ1-2|TRBV5-1|.|.
CASSLEQDSYGYTF
TGCGCCAGCAGCTTGGAACAGGATTCCTATGGCTACACCTTC
>TRBJ1-4|TRBV30|.|TRBD1
CAWGDSLGEKLFF
TGTGCCTGGGGGGACAGTTTGGGTGAAAAACTGTTTTTT
>TRBJ1-3|TRBV10-3|.|TRBD1
CAISGQVSGNTIYF
TGTGCCATCAGCGGACAGGTCTCTGGAAACACCATATATTTT
>TRBJ2-3|TRBV27|once|TRBD2
CASSLRLAGGTSTDTQYF
TGTGCCAGCAGTTTGAGACTAGCGGGGGGGACTAGCACAGATACGCAGTATTTT
>TRBJ1-1|TRBV27|.|TRBD1
CASNDRGVDTEAFF
TGTGCCAGCAACGACAGGGGGGTGGACACTGAAGCTTTCTTT
>TRBJ2-2|TRBV27|.|.
CASSSTLNTGELFF
TGTGCCAGCAGTTCGACATTGAACACCGGGGAGCTGTTTTTT
>TRBJ1-1|TRBV7-9|.|.
CASSLDRNTEAFF
TGTGCCAGCAGCTTAGACAGGAACACTGAAGCTTTCTTT
>TRBJ2-7|TRBV5-4|.|.
CASSLYDEQYF
TGTGCCAGCAGCTTGTATGACGAGCAGTACTTC
>TRBJ2-1|TRBV29-1|.|.
CSVQAQVFNEQFF
TGCAGCGTCCAAGCACAGGTTTTCAATGAGCAGTTCTTC
>TRBJ1-4|TRBV27|.|TRBD1
CASSFRTGINEKLFF
TGTGCCAGCAGTTTCCGGACAGGGATAAATGAAAAACTGTTTTTT
>TRBJ1-1|TRBV19|.|.
CASRRSGVGHTEAFF
TGTGCCAGTAGGCGGTCGGGCGTTGGGCACACTGAAGCTTTCTTT
>TRBJ2-5|TRBV6-6|.|.
CASSYVGTGETQYF
TGTGCCAGCAGTTACGTTGGGACGGGAGAGACCCAGTACTTC
>TRBJ2-5|TRBV5-4|few|TRBD2
CASRIAGGRETQYF
TGTGCCAGCAGGATAGCGGGGGGCCGAGAGACCCAGTACTTC
>TRBJ2-5|TRBV15|.|TRBD1
CATGTAQETQYF
TGTGCCACCGGGACAGCGCAAGAGACCCAGTACTTC
>TRBJ1-1|TRBV5-1|.|.
CASSLAELNTEAFF
TGCGCCAGCAGCTTGGCAGAGTTGAACACTGAAGCTTTCTTT